The rows below give T cell receptor beta chains drawn from one sample of a study of T cells after posttransplantation cyclophosphamide. The assay was immunoSEQ multiplex PCR, and TCRdb's table has in-frame clones only and misses some. The data show several thousand clones, with approximately 86% seen just once and 5.5% to 7% held by the top ten. The material sequenced was CD4+ T cells sorted from blood, taken 242 days after a stem cell transplant with posttransplant cyclophosphamide. Source of these receptors: a male patient aged 25-45 years who received an allogeneic stem cell transplant from a related donor, was CMV-positive, and had no GVHD. Part of the T cells may come from the graft donor. Both conserved end residues are part of each CDR3. Fields, in order: clone size, D gene, V gene, J gene, CDR3 length, CDR3 protein, CDR3 DNA. A D gene is named only where the DNA matches it firmly. A clone size is listed for some rows: how often the clone was seen (once, few, many), or a class if it is expanded.

>.|.|TRBV11-2|TRBJ2-2|14
CASSLGYNTGELFF
TGTGCCAGCAGCCTGGGCTATAACACCGGGGAGCTGTTTTTT
>.|TRBD1|TRBV15|TRBJ2-7|14
CATSRDRSSYEQYF
TGTGCCACCAGCAGGGACAGGTCCTCCTACGAGCAGTACTTC
>.|.|TRBV6-6|TRBJ2-2|13
CAIGQAATGELFF
TGTGCCATCGGTCAAGCGGCCACCGGGGAGCTGTTTTTT
>.|TRBD2|TRBV7-7|TRBJ2-1|18
CASSLAGGASGRADEQFF
TGTGCCAGCAGCTTAGCGGGGGGGGCTAGCGGGAGGGCGGATGAGCAGTTCTTC
>.|.|TRBV27|TRBJ1-1|13
CASSFAGYTEAFF
TGTGCCAGCAGTTTCGCGGGATACACTGAAGCTTTCTTT
>.|TRBD2|TRBV19|TRBJ2-7|15
CASSIGRGGSYEQYF
TGTGCCAGTAGTATAGGACGGGGGGGTTCCTACGAGCAGTACTTC
>.|TRBD2|TRBV27|TRBJ2-1|16
CASSYRLAVFYNEQFF
TGTGCCAGCAGTTACCGACTAGCGGTTTTCTACAATGAGCAGTTCTTC
>once|TRBD2|TRBV6-1|TRBJ2-7|19
CASSDLTSGGFGKSYEQYF
TGTGCCAGCAGTGACTTGACTAGCGGGGGGTTTGGAAAGTCCTACGAGCAGTACTTC
>.|TRBD2|TRBV7-3|TRBJ2-1|15
CASSSSGGAHNEQFF
TGTGCCAGCAGCTCGAGCGGGGGGGCCCACAATGAGCAGTTCTTC
>.|TRBD1|TRBV10-3|TRBJ1-1|15
CAISGRQGAYTEAFF
TGTGCCATCAGTGGACGACAGGGGGCGTACACTGAAGCTTTCTTT
>.|TRBD1|TRBV7-2|TRBJ1-6|14
CASSPGTANSPLHF
TGTGCCAGCAGCCCCGGGACAGCTAATTCACCCCTCCACTTT
>.|.|TRBV4-1|TRBJ2-3|15
CASSQETSSRDTQYF
TGCGCCAGCAGCCAAGAGACTAGTTCTAGGGATACGCAGTATTTT
>few|TRBD1|TRBV4-2|TRBJ1-6|17
CASSQEATGAGNSPLHF
TGTGCCAGCAGCCAGGAAGCGACAGGGGCTGGTAATTCACCCCTCCACTTT
>.|.|TRBV4-3|TRBJ2-5|13
CASSQDRRETQYF
TGCGCCAGCAGCCAAGATAGGCGGGAGACCCAGTACTTC
>.|TRBD1|TRBV2|TRBJ2-2|16
CASSRQGRKNTGELFF
TGTGCCAGCAGTCGACAGGGTAGGAAGAACACCGGGGAGCTGTTTTTT
>once|.|TRBV2|TRBJ1-4|13
CASDQHGGEKLFF
TGTGCCAGCGACCAACACGGAGGTGAAAAACTGTTTTTT
>.|TRBD2|TRBV7-3|TRBJ2-1|17
CASSLSVGLAGVSEQFF
TGTGCCAGCAGCTTATCAGTGGGACTAGCGGGAGTGAGTGAGCAGTTCTTC
>.|.|TRBV12-2|TRBJ2-1|12
CASRSRSDEQFF
TGTGCAAGTCGTTCTCGTTCCGATGAGCAGTTCTTC
>.|.|TRBV5-1|TRBJ2-5|14
CASSLGLAQETQYF
TGCGCCAGCAGCTTGGGTCTAGCGCAAGAGACCCAGTACTTC
>.|TRBD1|TRBV5-5|TRBJ1-4|15
CASSHPGQGNEKLFF
TGTGCCAGCAGCCACCCGGGACAGGGTAATGAAAAACTGTTTTTT
>.|.|TRBV27|TRBJ1-4|14
CASKGVATNEKLFF
TGTGCCAGCAAGGGGGTGGCAACTAATGAAAAACTGTTTTTT
>.|.|TRBV4-2|TRBJ2-2|15
CASSRGELDTGELFF
TGTGCCAGCAGTCGCGGGGAGCTAGACACCGGGGAGCTGTTTTTT
>once|TRBD1|TRBV7-9|TRBJ2-5|14
CASSPTGGRETQYF
TGTGCCAGCAGCCCGACAGGGGGACGGGAGACCCAGTACTTC
>.|.|TRBV25-1|TRBJ2-3|14
CASSAAGTTDTQYF
TGTGCCAGCAGTGCCGCGGGGACCACAGATACGCAGTATTTT